This entry lists 6 T cell receptor beta chains sequenced from one sample in a study of CD8+ T cells in alopecia areata. Treatment given: oral pan-JAK inhibitor, 5-10 mg twice daily. Once RNA had been extracted, it was reverse transcribed into cDNA to act as the sequencing template. Generated by immunoSEQ multiplex PCR, the TCRdb table keeps only in-frame clones and is missing some. The sample yields roughly 230,000 clones, 43% seen once. Sequencing used CD4+ T cells sorted from blood, obtained around week 37, from a patient treated with tofacitinib. The receptor source for this set is a human donor with alopecia areata.

The chain combines TRBV7-2 with TRBJ2-7; D uncertain. CDR3 length: 15 residues. Per the germline V gene, CDR1 is SGHTA and CDR2 is FQGNSA. V was pared by 1 base and J by 3 bases, with 13 bases between. In DNA form, the CDR3 reads TGTGCCAGCAGCTTAGTTCCAATAGAGATCTACGAGCAGTACTTC. Encoded protein: CASSLVPIEIYEQYF.

This chain's CDR3 is CSDRVAGSSYNEQFF. The DNA of the CDR3 is TGCAGCGACCGCGTAGCGGGAAGCTCCTACAATGAGCAGTTCTTC. The rearrangement joins TRBV29-1 to TRBJ2-1; 8 nucleotides agree with TRBD2. V trimming: 7 bases; J trimming: 0 bases; junction bases outside the gene matches: 8. Germline-derived CDR1 and CDR2 are SQVTM and ANQGSEA. This CDR3 region has 15 residues.

This clone was detected a few times. This chain connects TRBV7-6 to TRBJ1-3; no reliable D call. Between the trimmed V and J ends, which lost 2 bases and 6 bases, there was a span of 2 bases. Germline V gene sequence: CDR1 SGHVS, CDR2 FNYEAQ. The CDR3 length is 11 residues. CDR3 residues: CASSLTNTIYF. As DNA, the CDR3 is TGTGCCAGCAGCTTAACAAACACCATATATTTT.

The gene calls are TRBV2 and TRBJ1-2; unclear D gene. CDR1 is SNHLY, CDR2 FYNNEI, per germline. CDR3 length equals 13 residues. V was shortened by 7 bases and J by 7 bases, with 16 bases between the two germline ends. In DNA, the CDR3 is TGTGCCAGCAATCCGGCAGGCACGGGTGGCTACACCTTC. Residues: CASNPAGTGGYTF.

The chain links TRBV25-1 to TRBJ1-2, with a tentative D call TRBD1 (6 bases). CDR1 and CDR2 from the germline V gene are MGHDK and SYGVNS. The CDR3 consists of 13 residues. Trimming took off 3 bases at V and 5 bases at J, with 10 bases between the two ends. The CDR3 reads CASSEAGVYGYTF. The CDR3 coding sequence is TGTGCCAGCAGTGAGGCAGGGGTGTATGGCTACACCTTC.

The V call is TRBV2, the J call TRBJ1-5; D is ambiguous. Germline V lookup: CDR1 SNHLY, CDR2 FYNNEI. The CDR3 spans 16 residues. V was shortened by 3 bases and J by 2 bases, with 14 bases between the two germline ends. The CDR3 coding sequence is TGTGCCAGCAGTGACGAGGCCGGCGGAGGCAATCAGCCCCAGCATTTT. This sequence encodes CASSDEAGGGNQPQHF.